A single sample is the source of the 28 T cell receptor beta chains below, sequenced in a study of T cells in Graves' hyperthyroidism and ophthalmopathy. RNA transcripts served as the template for amplifying TCR beta CDR3 regions. HTBI primers were the set used in a first-round RT-PCR of the TCR CDR3. One entry per CDR3 protein results from TCRdb running MiXCR on the multiplex PCR reads. Of approximately 600,000 distinct CDR3 sequences listed, 20% are singletons. Sequenced input: blood. These receptors originate from a man aged 25-45 years with Graves' ophthalmopathy.

This clonotype was picked up many times. The chain employs TRBV7-2 and TRBJ1-1; possibly TRBD1 for D (6 bases). CDR1 SGHTA and CDR2 FQGNSA come from the germline V gene. The CDR3 is 14 residues long. V lost 4 bases to trimming and J lost 2 bases, with 11 bases between them. CDR3 sequence reads: CASSSLGANTEAFF. The CDR3 bases are TGTGCCAGCAGCTCGCTGGGGGCAAACACTGAAGCTTTCTTT.

This clonotype was counted at least ten times. This rearrangement joins TRBV12-3 or TRBV12-4 to TRBJ2-1; D is undetermined. The CDR3 contains 12 residues. The germline V and J ends were trimmed by 3 bases and 1 base, with 1 base remaining between them. This CDR3 reads CASSLSYNEQFF. The CDR3 region has the DNA TGTGCCAGCAGTTTGTCCTACAATGAGCAGTTCTTC.

This clonotype showed up many times. The rearrangement joins TRBV7-9 to TRBJ2-1; 8 bases fit TRBD2. The length of the CDR3 is 15 residues. The ends lost 5 bases at V and 3 bases at J; junction bases unmatched: 6. CDR1 SEHNR and CDR2 FQNEAQ come from the germline V gene (reference sequence). The CDR3 coding sequence is TGTGCCAGCAGCCGGGGGGGACTAGGCTACAATGAGCAGTTCTTC. It is translated as CASSRGGLGYNEQFF. The full variable domain, in which reference TRBV7-9 and TRBJ2-1 provide the parts outside the CDR3, is DTGVSQNPRHKITKRGQNVTFRCDPISEHNRLYWYRQTLGQGPEFLTYFQNEAQLEKSRLLSDRFSAERPKGSFSTLEIQRTEQGDSAMYLCASSRGGLGYNEQFFGPGTRLTVL.

At least ten counts were recorded for this clonotype. The chain couples TRBV12-3 or TRBV12-4 to TRBJ1-6, with TRBD1 as a possible D gene (5 bases). V was shortened by 4 bases and J by 10 bases, with 14 bases between the two germline ends. The CDR3 is 14 amino acids. CDR3 coding DNA: TGTGCCAGCAGTTCCCCCGGGGGAGGGTCACCCCTCCACTTT. It translates to CASSSPGGGSPLHF.

This clonotype was recorded many times. This chain uses TRBV11-2 with TRBJ2-7, with TRBD2 as a possible D gene (5 bases). The CDR3 is 13 amino acids. The germline V gene has CDR1 SGHAT and CDR2 FQNNGV. Trimming removed 0 bases from V and 3 bases from J, with 6 bases in between. DNA for the CDR3: TGTGCCAGCAGCTTAGAGGACTTCTACGAGCAGTACTTC. Translation gives CASSLEDFYEQYF.

The V gene is TRBV27, the J gene TRBJ2-1; TRBD2 matches at 10 bases. The germline V gene encodes CDR1 MNHEY and CDR2 SMNVEV (reference sequence). Trimming at V came to 2 bases and at J to 4 bases, leaving 5 bases not matched to a gene. The CDR3 totals 16 residues. CDR3 region: CASSLERTSGYNEQFF. DNA for the CDR3: TGTGCCAGCAGTTTAGAAAGGACTAGCGGATACAATGAGCAGTTCTTC.

There are many counts of this clonotype. The rearrangement links TRBV6-1 to TRBJ2-5; D unclear. Deletions cut 4 bases from V and 4 bases from J, with 13 bases between. Germline V gene data show CDR1 as MNHNS and CDR2 as SASEGT. The CDR3 length is 14 residues. This chain's CDR3 is CASSVNSPPETQYF. The CDR3 nucleotides are TGTGCCAGCAGTGTTAATTCACCCCCAGAGACCCAGTACTTC.

This clonotype turned up a few times. The genes are TRBV12-3 or TRBV12-4 and TRBJ1-3; D remains ambiguous. V was pared by 2 bases and J by 7 bases, with 9 bases between. The CDR3 has 13 residues. CDR3 coding DNA: TGTGCCAGCAGTTTAAGAGGGCCGAACACCATATATTTT. It translates to CASSLRGPNTIYF.

In this sample, this clonotype turned up many times. The chain carries TRBV28 and TRBJ2-7; TRBD2 aligns across 9 bases. The CDR3 runs 16 residues. The V gene end was trimmed by 5 bases and the J gene end by 1 base; junction bases not matched to a gene: 9. Germline loops: CDR1 MDHEN, CDR2 SYDVKM. CDR3 DNA: TGTGCCAGCAGTCGGGAAGGACTAGCGCTTTCCTACGAGCAGTACTTC. It is translated as CASSREGLALSYEQYF.

In the case of this clonotype: Just one base apart from a much larger clone, this may be a read error. The chain carries TRBV28 and TRBJ2-2; D is possibly TRBD1 (5 bases). Germline V gene sequence: CDR1 MDHEN, CDR2 SYDVKM. CDR3 length: 18 residues. CDR3 nucleotide sequence: TGTTCCAGCAGTTTAGTTTCTGTCCACAGGATCCGCACCGGGGAGCTGTTTTTT. It translates to CSSSLVSVHRIRTGELFF.

The rearrangement uses TRBV28 and TRBJ2-2; D unclear. Trimming took 5 bases from V and 1 from J, leaving 8 bases between them. CDR1 is MDHEN and CDR2 is SYDVKM in the germline V gene. The CDR3 runs 14 residues. The CDR3 is CASSPLENTGELFF. CDR3 nucleotide sequence: TGTGCCAGCAGTCCTCTCGAGAACACCGGGGAGCTGTTTTTT.

This clonotype was recorded a few times. The chain employs TRBV18 and TRBJ2-2; the match to TRBD2 covers 11 bases. V shed 1 base and J 5 bases; nucleotides not matched to a gene: 3. The CDR3 spans 16 residues. Germline V CDR1 and CDR2: KGHSH, LQKENI. The CDR3 DNA reads as TGTGCCAGCTCACCACTAGCGGGAGGGCGAACCGGGGAGCTGTTTTTT. Residues: CASSPLAGGRTGELFF.

CDR3 sequence: CASSLAGGYKQFF. For the CDR3, the DNA is TGTGCCAGCAGCTTAGCGGGAGGGTATAAGCAGTTCTTC. V is TRBV7-3 and J is TRBJ2-1; 9 bases fit TRBD2. This CDR3 spans 13 amino acids. The V and J ends lost 2 bases and 11 bases, in that order; junction bases with no gene match: 4. Germline V gene sequence: CDR1 SGHTA, CDR2 FQGTGA. The full variable domain, completed using reference TRBV7-3 and TRBJ2-1, is GAGVSQTPSNKVTEKGKYVELRCDPISGHTALYWYRQSLGQGPEFLIYFQGTGAADDSGLPNDRFFAVRPEGSVSTLKIQRTERGDSAVYLCASSLAGGYKQFFGPGTRLTVL.

This clonotype was found many times. This chain connects TRBV28 to TRBJ2-7; 9 bases are shared with TRBD2. Per germline, CDR1 MDHEN and CDR2 SYDVKM. The CDR3 runs to 14 residues. V trimming: 6 bases; J trimming: 4 bases; junction bases outside the gene matches: 7. In DNA form, the CDR3 reads TGTGCCAGCAGCAATAGCGGGAGTCCTTACGAGCAGTACTTC. Its translation is CASSNSGSPYEQYF.

This clonotype has ten or more counts. The rearrangement joins TRBV11-3 to TRBJ2-1, with 8 bases that match TRBD2. Losses at the gene ends were 6 bases for V and 7 bases for J; bases not matched to a gene: 2. The CDR3 has 12 amino acids. Germline V gene sequence: CDR1 SGHNT, CDR2 YENEEA. The DNA for the CDR3 is TGTGCCAGCAGTCTAGCGGGTAATGAGCAGTTCTTC. Its protein is CASSLAGNEQFF.

This clonotype showed up just a few times. The CDR3 spells CASSYKDRGDEQYF. CDR3 nucleotides: TGTGCCAGCAGTTACAAGGACAGGGGGGACGAGCAGTACTTC. The V call is TRBV6-5, the J call TRBJ2-7, with 10 nucleotides matching TRBD1. J gave up 5 bases and V 2 bases, and 3 bases lay outside the gene matches. Per germline, CDR1 MNHEY and CDR2 SVGAGI. The CDR3 spans 14 residues.

This clonotype turned up a few times. The V and J genes are TRBV12-5 and TRBJ2-1; TRBD2 matches 9 bases. Trimming removed 7 bases from V and 7 bases from J; junction bases left unmatched: 2. The CDR3 is 12 amino acids. The germline gives CDR1 LGHNT, CDR2 FRNRAP. The CDR3 sequence is CASASGGNEQFF. The CDR3 DNA is TGTGCTAGTGCCAGCGGGGGGAATGAGCAGTTCTTC. The whole variable domain, remainder taken from reference TRBV12-5 and TRBJ2-1, is DARVTQTPRHKVTEMGQEVTMRCQPILGHNTVFWYRQTMMQGLELLAYFRNRAPLDDSGMPKDRFSAEMPDATLATLKIQPSEPRDSAVYFCASASGGNEQFFGPGTRLTVL.

The gene calls are TRBV9 and TRBJ2-7; TRBD1 might be the D (6 bases). The CDR3 totals 15 residues. The V and J ends lost 0 bases and 3 bases respectively, with 13 bases between them. Germline CDR1 SGDLS, CDR2 YYNGEE. The CDR3 is CASSVGAGQIYEQYF. The CDR3 nucleotides read TGTGCCAGCAGCGTAGGGGCCGGACAGATCTACGAGCAGTACTTC.

The chain is built from TRBV28 and TRBJ2-1, with D maybe TRBD1 (6 bases). Germline V gene sequence: CDR1 MDHEN, CDR2 SYDVKM. V was shortened by 1 base and J by 3 bases, with 22 bases between the two germline ends. This CDR3 region has 19 residues. The CDR3 nucleotides read TGTGCCAGCAGTTTATTGTTGGGGGTGGACAGCGAGATCTACAATGAGCAGTTCTTC. It specifies CASSLLLGVDSEIYNEQFF. Full variable domain (missing parts from reference TRBV28 and TRBJ2-1): DVKVTQSSRYLVKRTGEKVFLECVQDMDHENMFWYRQDPGLGLRLIYFSYDVKMKEKGDIPEGYSVSREKKERFSLILESASTNQTSMYLCASSLLLGVDSEIYNEQFFGPGTRLTVL.

This clonotype has a handful of counts. The chain couples TRBV9 to TRBJ2-7; 8 bases fit TRBD2. The CDR3 length is 15 residues. CDR1 and CDR2 from the germline V gene are SGDLS and YYNGEE. V gave up 1 base and J gave up 5 bases; unmatched junction bases: 8. The CDR3 bases are TGTGCCAGCAGCGTAATCAGCGGGAGTAAAAACGAGCAGTACTTC. Residues: CASSVISGSKNEQYF.

Only a few counts were recorded for this clonotype. The chain has TRBV28 and TRBJ2-6, with 10 positions matching TRBD1. The CDR3 loop spans 18 amino acids. J gave up 0 bases and V 7 bases, and 9 bases lay outside the gene matches. Germline CDR1 MDHEN, CDR2 SYDVKM. In nucleotides, the CDR3 is TGTGCCAGCAACATTCCGGGACAGGGGCCCTCTGGGGCCAACGTCCTGACTTTC. Its translation: CASNIPGQGPSGANVLTF.

At least ten counts were recorded for this clonotype. The CDR3: CASSKGGTNTGELFF. The CDR3 region has the DNA TGTGCCAGCAGTAAAGGGGGTACGAACACCGGGGAGCTGTTTTTT. The chain links TRBV28 to TRBJ2-2, with a tentative D call TRBD1 (6 bases). CDR3 size: 15 residues. Germline-derived CDR1 and CDR2 are MDHEN and SYDVKM. V gave up 5 bases and J gave up 0 bases, with 10 bases separating them.

The chain uses TRBV15 and TRBJ2-3; possibly TRBD2 for D (5 bases). The V end lost 7 bases, the J end lost 0 bases, and 14 bases lay between the germline ends. The length of the CDR3 is 15 residues. Germline V lookup: CDR1 LNHNV, CDR2 YYDKDF (reference sequence). CDR3 sequence reads: CATTTEDSSTDTQYF. DNA of the CDR3: TGTGCCACCACCACGGAGGACTCTAGCACAGATACGCAGTATTTT.

Written as DNA, the CDR3 is TGTGCCAGGGACCTGACAGGGTTTATTCCAGATACGCAGTATTTT. Translation: CARDLTGFIPDTQYF. The rearrangement uses TRBV6-1 and TRBJ2-3; 7 bases are shared with TRBD1. V lost 9 bases and J lost 4; bases outside the gene matches: 13. The CDR3 sequence is 15 residues long. Germline lookup yields CDR1 MNHNS and CDR2 SASEGT.

This clonotype was observed once. CDR3 sequence (DNA): TGTGCCAGCATTAAGGACAGGGGACGGGATGAGCAGTTCTTC. Translation: CASIKDRGRDEQFF. The chain carries TRBV6-5 and TRBJ2-1, with 9 bases identical to TRBD1. Germline V gene sequence: CDR1 MNHEY, CDR2 SVGAGI. CDR3 length: 14 residues. V lost 7 bases, J lost 8 bases, and 9 bases stayed unmatched.

This clonotype was counted between two and nine times. This chain uses TRBV20-1 with TRBJ2-7; D perhaps matches TRBD2 (6 bases). Germline V gene lookup returns CDR1 DFQATT and CDR2 SNEGSKA (reference sequence). The length of the CDR3 is 14 residues. Trimming removed 0 bases at V and 0 bases at J, with 9 bases between. CDR3 loop: CSARDGGSSYEQYF. The CDR3 nucleotides are TGCAGTGCTAGAGATGGGGGGAGCTCCTACGAGCAGTACTTC.

V gene TRBV13 combines with J gene TRBJ2-2; D is possibly TRBD1 (5 bases). The germline gives CDR1 PRHDT, CDR2 FYEKMQ (reference sequence). V lost 5 bases and J lost 3, with 10 bases in between. This CDR3 contains 14 residues. The CDR3 coding sequence is TGTGCCAGCAGCCACCCGACAGACACCGGGGAGCTGTTTTTT. Translated, it gives CASSHPTDTGELFF.

On this clonotype itself: At one end the junction does not follow the germline gene, possibly because of a read error. The chain links TRBV6-2 or TRBV6-3 to TRBJ1-4; 11 bases align to TRBD1. This CDR3 has 19 amino acids. In germline, CDR1 is MNHEY, CDR2 SVGEGT. The CDR3 sequence: CASSYRSPGQGGTNEELFF. The CDR3 DNA reads as TGTGCCAGCAGTTACCGAAGCCCGGGACAGGGGGGAACTAATGAAGAACTGTTTTTT.